This TCR beta chain was captured by sequencing in a study of blood T cell repertoires in COVID-19. The wider study: The cDNA or gDNA used as material had been derived from T cells, B-cell-depleted T cells, or PBMCs.

In the original analysis: Estimated nucleated cell counts came from reference gene primer amplification. Libraries were prepared by immunoSEQ multiplex PCR; TCRdb keeps only in-frame clonotypes and omits some of them. Clone size and V and J calls were adopted from that table, with D and trimming inferred from the DNA. The table includes about 150,000 clones, just under 85% detected once. Two negative PCRs, clearance, or symptom resolution had been documented for recovered Cohort 3 donors. This receptor was identified in a middle-aged man who had recovered from COVID-19. The source material was PBMCs or T cells enriched from blood (not recorded which).

CDR3 protein: CASSLQGAGFQETQYF. The DNA of the CDR3 is TGTGCCAGCAGCTTACAGGGGGCGGGTTTCCAAGAGACCCAGTACTTC. The J gene is TRBJ2-5, the V gene TRBV7-6; 8 bases are shared with TRBD1. J gave up 1 base and V 2 bases, and 6 bases lay outside the gene matches. Per the germline V gene, CDR1 is SGHVS and CDR2 is FNYEAQ. The CDR3 is 16 amino acids. Full variable domain (remainder filled in from reference TRBV7-6 and TRBJ2-5): GAGVSQSPRYKVTKRGQDVALRCDPISGHVSLYWYRQALGQGPEFLTYFNYEAQQDKSGLPNDRFSAERPEGSISTLTIQRTEQRDSAMYRCASSLQGAGFQETQYFGPGTRLLVL.